The 14 T cell receptor beta chains listed next were all sequenced from one sample in a study of spatial heterogeneity in lung cancer (dated by TCRdb to 2018 to 2020). The paper's findings and limits, for the study overall: The tumor nonsynonymous mutation count correlated with the number of expanded alpha and beta TCRs within the tumor.

Library preparation employed 5' RACE. Sequencing used a NextSeq 500. Starting from the raw public reads, TCRdb applied fastp trimming at Q25, assembled clones with MiXCR and retained in-frame beta chains. Each entry is one CDR3 protein sequence, shown with its most common DNA and genes. Recorded for this sample are about 100,000 distinct CDR3 sequences; 3.5% to 5% of them occurred a single time. The top ten clones comprise around 20% of the sample. Their specific antigens are unknown. The sample's time point, from its label and the paper: sample taken at primary tumor resection. The material sequenced was lung tumor tissue, taken at surgery. The receptors were gathered from a male donor with early-stage non-small cell lung cancer.

CDR3 loop: CASGKGGYEQYF. In DNA, the CDR3 is TGTGCCAGCGGCAAGGGGGGCTACGAGCAGTACTTC. This sequence joins TRBV28 and TRBJ2-7; perhaps D is TRBD1 or TRBD2 (6 bases each). Germline V lookup: CDR1 MDHEN, CDR2 SYDVKM. The V gene lost 8 bases and the J gene lost 3 bases, with 11 bases spanning the gap. The CDR3 consists of 12 residues.

The table lists this clonotype with many counts. This chain uses TRBV29-1 with TRBJ2-7, with 8 bases fitting TRBD1. Germline V gene sequence: CDR1 SQVTM, CDR2 ANQGSEA. Germline trimming cut 6 bases from V and 0 bases from J; bases unmatched to any gene: 4. The CDR3 consists of 13 residues. The CDR3 DNA reads as TGCAGCGTAAGGACAGGGAACTCCTACGAGCAGTACTTC. It codes for CSVRTGNSYEQYF.

This clonotype was observed many times. Here the CDR3 DNA reads TGTGCCAGCAGTGACGTGTTCATGAACACTGAAGCTTTCTTT. It translates to CASSDVFMNTEAFF. The V and J genes are TRBV2 and TRBJ1-1; D remains ambiguous. This CDR3 region has 14 residues. V was trimmed by 3 bases and J by 0 bases, leaving 8 bases between them. The germline V gene encodes CDR1 SNHLY and CDR2 FYNNEI.

The rearrangement uses TRBV29-1 and TRBJ2-5; D might be TRBD1 or TRBD2, each matching 6 bases. Germline CDR1 and CDR2: SQVTM and ANQGSEA. With 0 bases removed from V and 5 bases from J, the gap between germline ends came to 13 bases. There are 14 residues in the CDR3. DNA of the CDR3: TGCAGCGTTGAAGATACAGGGAGCGGGGAGACCCAGTACTTC. Amino acids: CSVEDTGSGETQYF.

The gene calls are TRBV28 and TRBJ2-4; 7 bases fit TRBD1. This CDR3 comprises 17 residues. Germline V gene lookup returns CDR1 MDHEN and CDR2 SYDVKM. After removal of 4 bases from V and 5 bases from J, the junction contained 14 bases not matched to a gene. CDR3 sequence: CASSSGSGGEGQNIQYF. The DNA of the CDR3 is TGTGCCAGCAGTTCGGGATCAGGGGGAGAAGGGCAAAACATTCAGTACTTC.

This clonotype was counted ten times or more. V usage is TRBV18 and J usage is TRBJ1-2, with D possibly being TRBD1 (6 bases). V dropped 5 bases and J dropped 2 bases, with 9 bases sitting between them. The CDR3 loop spans 13 amino acids. Germline CDR1 and CDR2: KGHSH and LQKENI. The CDR3 loop is CASSGGQNYGYTF. The CDR3 DNA reads TGTGCCAGCTCAGGAGGACAGAACTATGGCTACACCTTC.

This clonotype was counted many times. The chain uses TRBV12-3 or TRBV12-4 and TRBJ1-6; TRBD1 matches 8 bases. CDR3 length equals 15 residues. J lost 7 bases, V lost 1 base, and 3 bases had no gene match. The DNA for the CDR3 is TGTGCCAGCAGTTTAGGACAGGGGAGGAATTCACCCCTCCACTTT. It encodes CASSLGQGRNSPLHF.

The V and J genes are TRBV10-3 and TRBJ2-3, with 7 bases identical to TRBD1. V trimming: 4 bases; J trimming: 0 bases; junction bases outside the gene matches: 4. This CDR3 has 15 amino acids. CDR1 and CDR2 (germline): ENHRY, SYGVKD. CDR3 in amino acids: CAISGGQSSTDTQYF. The CDR3 region has the DNA TGTGCCATCAGTGGGGGACAGTCCAGCACAGATACGCAGTATTTT.

This clonotype has a count of ten or more. V and J are TRBV7-2 and TRBJ2-3, with 9 nucleotides matching TRBD2. CDR1 SGHTA and CDR2 FQGNSA come from the germline V gene. V was pared by 0 bases and J by 4 bases, with 5 bases of the junction left unmatched. The CDR3 runs to 16 residues. DNA for the CDR3: TGTGCCAGCAGCTTAGCTGGTGCGGGAGGGCCAGATACGCAGTATTTT. Residues: CASSLAGAGGPDTQYF.

The table lists this clonotype with many counts. The V call is TRBV4-1, the J call TRBJ2-7, with D possibly being TRBD1 or TRBD2 (6 bases each). Deletions cut 1 base from V and 4 bases from J, with 17 bases between. Germline V lookup: CDR1 MGHRA, CDR2 YSYEKL. The CDR3 is 16 residues long. The CDR3 reads CASSQVRGAYRYEQYF. The CDR3 bases are TGCGCCAGCAGCCAAGTTAGGGGGGCATATAGGTACGAGCAGTACTTC.

The J gene is TRBJ1-4, the V gene TRBV29-1, with D possibly TRBD1 on 5 matching bases. Trimming removed 7 bases at V and 0 bases at J, with 12 bases between. The CDR3 has 14 amino acids. Germline CDR1 and CDR2: SQVTM and ANQGSEA. CDR3 nucleotide sequence: TGCAGCGGGGGGACGGATGCAACTAATGAAAAACTGTTTTTT. Its translation: CSGGTDATNEKLFF.

This clonotype was observed many times. V is TRBV5-5 and J is TRBJ2-5; TRBD1 might be the D (5 bases). Deletions cut 3 bases from V and 2 bases from J, with 14 bases between. Germline V gene data show CDR1 as SGHKS and CDR2 as YYEKEE (reference sequence). This CDR3 region has 15 residues. Written as DNA, the CDR3 is TGTGCCAGCAGCTCCATCGACAGAACGCAAGAGACCCAGTACTTC. Protein: CASSSIDRTQETQYF.

The rearrangement joins TRBV4-1 to TRBJ2-3; no clear D. The DNA matches TRBJ1-5 better at its end, which makes the J call doubtful. This CDR3 region has 14 residues. CDR1 is MGHRA, CDR2 YSYEKL, per germline. The CDR3 region has the DNA TGCGCCAGCAGCCAAGTCCGAGTGGGAGATACGCAGCATTTT. Translated: CASSQVRVGDTQHF.

This clonotype showed up many times. J is TRBJ2-5 and V is TRBV20-1; D remains unclear. V lost 0 bases, J lost 0 bases, and 11 bases lay in between. CDR3 length: 15 residues. CDR1 is DFQATT and CDR2 is SNEGSKA in the germline V gene (reference sequence). CDR3 residues: CSARDWTHYQETQYF. The DNA of the CDR3 is TGCAGTGCTAGAGATTGGACCCATTACCAAGAGACCCAGTACTTC.